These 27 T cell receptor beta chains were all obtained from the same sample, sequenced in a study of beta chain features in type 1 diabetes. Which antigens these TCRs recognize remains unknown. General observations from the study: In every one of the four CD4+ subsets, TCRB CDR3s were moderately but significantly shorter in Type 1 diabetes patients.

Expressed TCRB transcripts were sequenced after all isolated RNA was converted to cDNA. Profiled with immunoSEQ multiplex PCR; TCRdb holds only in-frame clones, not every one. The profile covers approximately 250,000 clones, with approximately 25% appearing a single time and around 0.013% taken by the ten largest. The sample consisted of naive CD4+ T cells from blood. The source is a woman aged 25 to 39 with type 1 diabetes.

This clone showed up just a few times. The CDR3 bases are TGTGCCAGCAGCCAACCGACAGGGACCTACGAGCAGTACTTC. Amino acids: CASSQPTGTYEQYF. The rearrangement links TRBV4-2 to TRBJ2-7; TRBD1 agrees at 7 bases. V trimming: 2 bases; J trimming: 2 bases; junction bases outside the gene matches: 3. The CDR3 consists of 14 residues. Germline CDR1 reads LGHNA; CDR2 reads YNFKEQ.

CDR3 nucleotides: TGTGCCATCAGCGTAGGGCGGATCGGGGTGGACGAGCAGTACTTC. It encodes CAISVGRIGVDEQYF. This chain links TRBV10-3 with TRBJ2-7; a possible D gene is TRBD2 (5 bases). Trimming removed 6 bases at V and 5 bases at J, with 20 bases between. Germline V gene sequence: CDR1 ENHRY, CDR2 SYGVKD. The CDR3 consists of 15 residues.

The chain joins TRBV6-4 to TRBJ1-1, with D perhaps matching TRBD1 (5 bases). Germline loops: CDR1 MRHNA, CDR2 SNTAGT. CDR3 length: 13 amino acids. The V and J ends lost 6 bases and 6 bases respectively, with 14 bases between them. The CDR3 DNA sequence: TGTGCCAGCAGGCCCGACAGTTTCGCTGAAGCTTTCTTT. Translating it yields CASRPDSFAEAFF.

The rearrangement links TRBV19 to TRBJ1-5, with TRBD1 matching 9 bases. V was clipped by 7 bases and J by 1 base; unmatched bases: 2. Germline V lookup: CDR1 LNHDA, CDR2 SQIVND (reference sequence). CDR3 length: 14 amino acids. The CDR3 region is CASTGQGSNQPQHF. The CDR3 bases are TGTGCCAGTACCGGACAGGGGAGCAATCAGCCCCAGCATTTT.

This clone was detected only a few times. CDR3 sequence reads: CASSRTGTDEAFF. CDR3 coding DNA: TGTGCCAGCAGCCGTACCGGGACAGATGAAGCTTTCTTT. The rearrangement joins TRBV28 to TRBJ1-1; TRBD1 matches 7 bases. Germline V CDR1 and CDR2: MDHEN, SYDVKM. The CDR3 runs to 13 residues. Unmatched junction bases numbered 8, after V lost 6 bases and J lost 7 bases.

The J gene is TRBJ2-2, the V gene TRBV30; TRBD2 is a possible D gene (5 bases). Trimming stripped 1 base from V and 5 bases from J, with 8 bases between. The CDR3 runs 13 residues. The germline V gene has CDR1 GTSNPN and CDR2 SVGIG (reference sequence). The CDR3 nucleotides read TGTGCCTGGAGTGGGACTTGGACCGGGGAGCTGTTTTTT. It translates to CAWSGTWTGELFF.

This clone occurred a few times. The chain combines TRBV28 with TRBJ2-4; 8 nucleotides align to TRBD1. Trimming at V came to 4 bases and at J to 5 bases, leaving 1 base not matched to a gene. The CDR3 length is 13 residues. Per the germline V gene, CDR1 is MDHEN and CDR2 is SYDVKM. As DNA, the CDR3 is TGTGCCAGCAGTTCGACAGGGGAAAACATTCAGTACTTC. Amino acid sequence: CASSSTGENIQYF.

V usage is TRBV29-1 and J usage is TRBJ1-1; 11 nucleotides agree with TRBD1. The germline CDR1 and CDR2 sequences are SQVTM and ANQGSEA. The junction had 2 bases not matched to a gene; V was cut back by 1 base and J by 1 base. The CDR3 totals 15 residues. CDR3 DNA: TGCAGCGTTGAAGGGACAGGGGGCCCGAACACTGAAGCTTTCTTT. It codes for CSVEGTGGPNTEAFF.

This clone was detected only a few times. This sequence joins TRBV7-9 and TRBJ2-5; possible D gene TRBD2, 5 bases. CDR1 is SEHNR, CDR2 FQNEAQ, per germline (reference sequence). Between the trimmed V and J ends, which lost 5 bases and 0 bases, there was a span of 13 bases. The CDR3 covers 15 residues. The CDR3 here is CASSLRLLNQETQYF. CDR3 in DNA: TGTGCCAGCAGCCTCCGACTACTAAACCAAGAGACCCAGTACTTC.

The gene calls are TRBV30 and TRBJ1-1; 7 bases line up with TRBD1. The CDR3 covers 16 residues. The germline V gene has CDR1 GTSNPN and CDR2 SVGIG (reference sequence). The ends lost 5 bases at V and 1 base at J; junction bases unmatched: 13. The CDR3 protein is CAWARGGAGWNTEAFF. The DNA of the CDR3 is TGTGCCTGGGCCCGAGGGGGCGCGGGATGGAACACTGAAGCTTTCTTT.

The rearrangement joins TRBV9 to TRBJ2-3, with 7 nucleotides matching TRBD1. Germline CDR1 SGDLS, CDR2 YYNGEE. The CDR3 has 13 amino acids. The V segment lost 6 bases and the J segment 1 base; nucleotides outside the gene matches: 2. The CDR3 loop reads CASNRGGTDTQYF. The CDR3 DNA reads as TGTGCCAGCAACAGGGGCGGCACAGATACGCAGTATTTT.

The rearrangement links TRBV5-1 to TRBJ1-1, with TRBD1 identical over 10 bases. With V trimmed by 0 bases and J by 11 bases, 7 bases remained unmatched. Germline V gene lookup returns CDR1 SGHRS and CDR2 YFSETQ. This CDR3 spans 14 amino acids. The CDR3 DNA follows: TGCGCCAGCAGCTTGGTTGGGACAGGGGAATTGGCTTTCTTT. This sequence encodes CASSLVGTGELAFF.

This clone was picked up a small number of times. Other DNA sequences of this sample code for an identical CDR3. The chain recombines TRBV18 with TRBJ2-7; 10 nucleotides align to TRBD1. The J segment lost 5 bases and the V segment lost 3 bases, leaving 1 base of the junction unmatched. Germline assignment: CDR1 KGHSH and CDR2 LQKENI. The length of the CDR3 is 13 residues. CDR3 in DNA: TGTGCCAGCTCACCGGGGACAGGGGACGAGCAGTACTTC. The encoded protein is CASSPGTGDEQYF.

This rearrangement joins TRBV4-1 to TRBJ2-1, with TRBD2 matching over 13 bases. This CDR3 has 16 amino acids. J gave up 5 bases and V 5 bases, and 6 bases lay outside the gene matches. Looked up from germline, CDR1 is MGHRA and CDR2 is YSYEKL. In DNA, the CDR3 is TGCGCCAGCAGCTACGTCGGGACTAGCGGGAACAATGAGCAGTTCTTC. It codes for CASSYVGTSGNNEQFF.

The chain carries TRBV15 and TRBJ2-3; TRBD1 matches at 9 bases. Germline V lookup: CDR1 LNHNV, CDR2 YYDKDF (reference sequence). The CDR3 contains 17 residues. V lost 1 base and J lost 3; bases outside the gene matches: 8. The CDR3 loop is CATSRGPGQGVTDTQYF. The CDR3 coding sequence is TGTGCCACCAGCAGAGGTCCGGGACAGGGCGTAACAGATACGCAGTATTTT.

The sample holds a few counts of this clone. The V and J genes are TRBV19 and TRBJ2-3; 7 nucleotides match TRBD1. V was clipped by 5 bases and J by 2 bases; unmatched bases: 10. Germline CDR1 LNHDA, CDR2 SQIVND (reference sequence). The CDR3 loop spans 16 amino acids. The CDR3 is CASSSPGQENTDTQYF. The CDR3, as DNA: TGTGCCAGTAGTTCCCCCGGACAGGAGAACACAGATACGCAGTATTTT.

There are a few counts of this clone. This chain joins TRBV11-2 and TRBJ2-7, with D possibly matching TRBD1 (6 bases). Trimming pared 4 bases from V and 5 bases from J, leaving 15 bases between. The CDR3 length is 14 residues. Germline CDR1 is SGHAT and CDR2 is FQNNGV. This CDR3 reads CASSSLQGWDEQYF. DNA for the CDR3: TGTGCCAGCAGCTCCCTACAGGGTTGGGACGAGCAGTACTTC.

CDR3 sequence: CSVLQGANGELFF. CDR3 sequence (DNA): TGCAGCGTCCTACAGGGGGCAAACGGGGAGCTGTTTTTT. This rearrangement joins TRBV29-1 to TRBJ2-2; 9 bases fit TRBD1. The CDR3 consists of 13 residues. CDR1 and CDR2 (germline): SQVTM, ANQGSEA. V was clipped by 6 bases and J by 7 bases; unmatched bases: 6.

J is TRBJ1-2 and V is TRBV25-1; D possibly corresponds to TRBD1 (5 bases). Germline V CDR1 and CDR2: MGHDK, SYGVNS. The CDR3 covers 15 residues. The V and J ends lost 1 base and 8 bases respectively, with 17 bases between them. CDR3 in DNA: TGTGCCAGCAGTGAATCCCAGGGAGGAAGGACAGGCTACACCTTC. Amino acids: CASSESQGGRTGYTF.

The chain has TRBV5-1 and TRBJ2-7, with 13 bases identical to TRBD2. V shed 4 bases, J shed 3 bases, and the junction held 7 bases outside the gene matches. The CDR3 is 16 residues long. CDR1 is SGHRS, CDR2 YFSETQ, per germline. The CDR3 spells CASSPLAGGKDYEQYF. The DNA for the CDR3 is TGCGCCAGCAGCCCACTAGCGGGAGGGAAGGACTACGAGCAGTACTTC. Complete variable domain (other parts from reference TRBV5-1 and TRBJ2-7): KAGVTQTPRYLIKTRGQQVTLSCSPISGHRSVSWYQQTPGQGLQFLFEYFSETQRNKGNFPGRFSGRQFSNSRSEMNVSTLELGDSALYLCASSPLAGGKDYEQYFGPGTRLTVT.

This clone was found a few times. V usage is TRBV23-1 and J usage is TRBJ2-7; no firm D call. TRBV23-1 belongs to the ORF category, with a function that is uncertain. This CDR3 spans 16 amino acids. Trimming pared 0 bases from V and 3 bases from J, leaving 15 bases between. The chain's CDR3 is CASSQSPPPQNYEQYF. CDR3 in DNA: TGCGCCAGCAGTCAATCCCCACCTCCACAGAACTACGAGCAGTACTTC.

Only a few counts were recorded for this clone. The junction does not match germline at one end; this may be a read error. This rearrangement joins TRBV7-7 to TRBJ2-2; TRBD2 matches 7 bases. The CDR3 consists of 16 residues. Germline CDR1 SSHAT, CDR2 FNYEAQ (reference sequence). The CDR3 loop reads CASSTGTTSNTGELFF. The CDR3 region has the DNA TGTGCTAGCAGCACCGGGACTACTTCGAACACCGGGGAGCTGTTTTTT. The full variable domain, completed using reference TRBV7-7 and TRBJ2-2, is GAGVSQSPRYKVTKRGQDVTLRCDPISSHATLYWYQQALGQGPEFLTYFNYEAQPDKSGLPSDRFSAERPEGSISTLTIQRTEQRDSAMYRCASSTGTTSNTGELFFGEGSRLTVL.

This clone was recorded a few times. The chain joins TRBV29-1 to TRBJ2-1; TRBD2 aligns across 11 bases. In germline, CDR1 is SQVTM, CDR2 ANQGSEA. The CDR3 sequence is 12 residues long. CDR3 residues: CVAGGPGNEQFF. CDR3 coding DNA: TGCGTAGCGGGAGGGCCGGGGAATGAGCAGTTCTTC.

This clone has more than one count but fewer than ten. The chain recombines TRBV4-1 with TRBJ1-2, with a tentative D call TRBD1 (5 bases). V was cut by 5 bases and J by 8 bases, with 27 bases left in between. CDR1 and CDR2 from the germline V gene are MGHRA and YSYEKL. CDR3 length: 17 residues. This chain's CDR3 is CASSNLFEGAAKRGYTF. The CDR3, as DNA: TGCGCCAGCAGCAACCTCTTTGAAGGGGCCGCTAAACGGGGCTACACCTTC.

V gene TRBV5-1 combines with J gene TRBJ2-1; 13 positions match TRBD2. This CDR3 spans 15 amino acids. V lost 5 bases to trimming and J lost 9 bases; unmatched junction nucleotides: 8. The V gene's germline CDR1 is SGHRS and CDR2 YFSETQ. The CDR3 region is CASSYGLAGVSEQFF. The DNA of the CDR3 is TGCGCCAGCAGTTACGGACTAGCGGGAGTTAGTGAGCAGTTCTTC.

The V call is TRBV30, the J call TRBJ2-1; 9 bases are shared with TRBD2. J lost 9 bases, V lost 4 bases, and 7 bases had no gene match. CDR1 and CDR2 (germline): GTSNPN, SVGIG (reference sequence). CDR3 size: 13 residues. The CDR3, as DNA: TGTGCCTGGACTTTAGCGGGAGAGGGTGAGCAGTTCTTC. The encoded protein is CAWTLAGEGEQFF.

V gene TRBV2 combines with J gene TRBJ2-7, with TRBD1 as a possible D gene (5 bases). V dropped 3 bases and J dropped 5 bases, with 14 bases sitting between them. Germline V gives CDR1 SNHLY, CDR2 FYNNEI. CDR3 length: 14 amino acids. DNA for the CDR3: TGTGCCAGCAGTGATTGGCAGGGTTTCCACGAGCAGTACTTC. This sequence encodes CASSDWQGFHEQYF.